This is a list of T cell receptor beta chains from one sample in a study of cytomegalovirus exposure and HLA in healthy donors. Sequenced by immunoSEQ multiplex PCR; TCRdb stores in-frame clones only, minus some. The sample holds about 160,000 clones, roughly 72% seen once. Input material: PBMCs. Receptors were obtained from a woman aged 40-49 years in good health and CMV-seronegative. Each CDR3 is given with its conserved first and last residue. Each record gives: J gene, clone size, V gene, D gene, CDR3 DNA, CDR3 protein. A D gene is named only where the DNA matches it firmly. Clone sizes are given selectively: once, few, many, or a class where the clone is expanded.

j_call: TRBJ2-3; clone_size: .; v_call: TRBV10-1; d_call: .; cdr3_nt: TGCGCCCGTTCGGGGACGGGGGAGGGCACAGATACGCAGTATTTT; cdr3_aa: CARSGTGEGTDTQYF
j_call: TRBJ1-4; clone_size: .; v_call: TRBV2; d_call: TRBD1; cdr3_nt: TGTGCCAGCAGTGCCGCGACAGGGTTGGAAAAACTGTTTTTT; cdr3_aa: CASSAATGLEKLFF
j_call: TRBJ2-1; clone_size: .; v_call: TRBV25-1; d_call: .; cdr3_nt: TGTGCCAGCAGGGGAGACTGGTTGGGCCACAATGAGCAGTTCTTC; cdr3_aa: CASRGDWLGHNEQFF
j_call: TRBJ1-5; clone_size: .; v_call: TRBV2; d_call: .; cdr3_nt: TGTGCCAGCACCCCGGAACAGGGCAATCAGCCCCAGCATTTT; cdr3_aa: CASTPEQGNQPQHF
j_call: TRBJ1-1; clone_size: .; v_call: TRBV7-6; d_call: .; cdr3_nt: TGTGCCAGCAGCTTATACGGGGGGCGATCTGAAGCTTTCTTT; cdr3_aa: CASSLYGGRSEAFF
j_call: TRBJ1-5; clone_size: .; v_call: TRBV28; d_call: .; cdr3_nt: TGTGCCAGCAGACAGACAGGCAGAACCGAAAAGTTAGCCCAGCATTTT; cdr3_aa: CASRQTGRTEKLAQHF
j_call: TRBJ2-1; clone_size: .; v_call: TRBV13; d_call: TRBD1; cdr3_nt: TGTGCCAGCAGCCCAGGGGTAGGGACAGGGGAGGACAATGAGCAGTTCTTC; cdr3_aa: CASSPGVGTGEDNEQFF
j_call: TRBJ2-2; clone_size: few; v_call: TRBV5-1; d_call: TRBD2; cdr3_nt: TGCGCCAGCAGCTTGGGACTAGCGGGTTTCTCGTTTCTGAACACCGGGGAGCTGTTTTTT; cdr3_aa: CASSLGLAGFSFLNTGELFF
j_call: TRBJ1-2; clone_size: .; v_call: TRBV5-1; d_call: .; cdr3_nt: TGCGCCAGCAGCCAACAGGGTGGGTACAACTATGGCTACACCTTC; cdr3_aa: CASSQQGGYNYGYTF
j_call: TRBJ1-1; clone_size: .; v_call: TRBV5-1; d_call: .; cdr3_nt: TGCGCCAGCAGCATAGGACAGCCGAACACTGAAGCTTTCTTT; cdr3_aa: CASSIGQPNTEAFF
j_call: TRBJ1-1; clone_size: .; v_call: TRBV28; d_call: TRBD1; cdr3_nt: TGTGCCATCAATCGACAGGGCTCGAACACTGAAGCTTTCTTT; cdr3_aa: CAINRQGSNTEAFF
j_call: TRBJ2-5; clone_size: .; v_call: TRBV5-1; d_call: .; cdr3_nt: TGCGCCAGCAGCTTGAACAGTAAAGAGACCCAGTACTTC; cdr3_aa: CASSLNSKETQYF
j_call: TRBJ2-2; clone_size: .; v_call: TRBV5-1; d_call: TRBD2; cdr3_nt: TGCGCCAGCAGCTCGGATACTAGCGGGAGGATCGGGGAGCTGTTTTTT; cdr3_aa: CASSSDTSGRIGELFF
j_call: TRBJ1-5; clone_size: .; v_call: TRBV7-9; d_call: .; cdr3_nt: TGTGCCAGCAGCCGTGGCCTAGGGGGCAATCAGCCCCAGCATTTT; cdr3_aa: CASSRGLGGNQPQHF
j_call: TRBJ2-3; clone_size: .; v_call: TRBV6-6; d_call: TRBD2; cdr3_nt: TGTGCCAGCAGTTACGGGACTATCACAGATACGCAGTATTTT; cdr3_aa: CASSYGTITDTQYF
j_call: TRBJ2-2; clone_size: .; v_call: TRBV5-1; d_call: .; cdr3_nt: TGCGCCAGCAGCCCGTATGTGGGCTCGAACACCGGGGAGCTGTTTTTT; cdr3_aa: CASSPYVGSNTGELFF
j_call: TRBJ2-2; clone_size: .; v_call: TRBV9; d_call: TRBD2; cdr3_nt: TGTGCCAGCAGCGTAGCCCACGGGGGGTACACCGGGGAGCTGTTTTTT; cdr3_aa: CASSVAHGGYTGELFF
j_call: TRBJ1-4; clone_size: .; v_call: TRBV18; d_call: .; cdr3_nt: TGTGCCAGCTCACCTTCCCCAGGGAGGACTAATGAAAAACTGTTTTTT; cdr3_aa: CASSPSPGRTNEKLFF
j_call: TRBJ1-4; clone_size: .; v_call: TRBV5-1; d_call: TRBD1; cdr3_nt: TGCGCCAGCAGCTTGGCTGGTATCAGGGGGCCGGTGTTTTTT; cdr3_aa: CASSLAGIRGPVFF
j_call: TRBJ1-2; clone_size: .; v_call: TRBV5-6; d_call: TRBD1; cdr3_nt: TGTGCCAGCAGCCTCAGACAGGGTAACTATGGCTACACCTTC; cdr3_aa: CASSLRQGNYGYTF
j_call: TRBJ1-2; clone_size: .; v_call: TRBV28; d_call: TRBD1; cdr3_nt: TGTGCCAGCAGGGTCGGGACAGGGGATGGCTACACCTTC; cdr3_aa: CASRVGTGDGYTF
j_call: TRBJ1-2; clone_size: .; v_call: TRBV7-9; d_call: TRBD1; cdr3_nt: TGTGCCAGCAGCGCTACCGGGACAGGGGATGGCTACACCTTC; cdr3_aa: CASSATGTGDGYTF
j_call: TRBJ2-1; clone_size: .; v_call: TRBV18; d_call: .; cdr3_nt: TGTGCCAGCTCACTGGAGCTAGCGTCTGGGGAGCAGTTCTTC; cdr3_aa: CASSLELASGEQFF
j_call: TRBJ2-1; clone_size: .; v_call: TRBV10-3; d_call: TRBD2; cdr3_nt: TGTGCCATCAGTGAGTCGACGGCTAGCGGGCCCCACAATGAGCAGTTCTTC; cdr3_aa: CAISESTASGPHNEQFF
j_call: TRBJ1-1; clone_size: .; v_call: TRBV7-9; d_call: .; cdr3_nt: TGTGCCAGCAGCTTGGGGCAGAACACTGAAGCTTTCTTT; cdr3_aa: CASSLGQNTEAFF
j_call: TRBJ2-5; clone_size: .; v_call: TRBV9; d_call: TRBD2; cdr3_nt: TGTGCCAGCAGTCCGGGACTAGCGGCAATCCAAGAGACCCAGTACTTC; cdr3_aa: CASSPGLAAIQETQYF
j_call: TRBJ1-1; clone_size: .; v_call: TRBV5-1; d_call: TRBD1; cdr3_nt: TGCGCCAGCAGCCAACAGGGGAGGCAAACTGAAGCTTTCTTT; cdr3_aa: CASSQQGRQTEAFF
j_call: TRBJ2-2; clone_size: few; v_call: TRBV5-1; d_call: TRBD1; cdr3_nt: TGCGCCAGCAGCTTGCGCCAACAGGGGCACACCGGGGAGCTGTTTTTT; cdr3_aa: CASSLRQQGHTGELFF
j_call: TRBJ2-3; clone_size: .; v_call: TRBV7-9; d_call: .; cdr3_nt: TGTGCCAGCAGCTCGGGACTTGTCCACGACTCCTTTAGCACAGATACGCAGTATTTT; cdr3_aa: CASSSGLVHDSFSTDTQYF
j_call: TRBJ1-5; clone_size: .; v_call: TRBV29-1; d_call: TRBD1; cdr3_nt: TGCAGCGTTGCGGGACAGGGCCCGGATCAGCCCCAGCATTTT; cdr3_aa: CSVAGQGPDQPQHF
j_call: TRBJ2-1; clone_size: few; v_call: TRBV29-1; d_call: TRBD2; cdr3_nt: TGCAGCGTTGTAGGCTTTAGCGGGAGGTCCCCAAATGAGCAGTTCTTC; cdr3_aa: CSVVGFSGRSPNEQFF
j_call: TRBJ1-1; clone_size: .; v_call: TRBV13; d_call: TRBD1; cdr3_nt: TGTGCCAGCAGCTTAGGGGACAGGGGTGGAACTGAAGCTTTCTTT; cdr3_aa: CASSLGDRGGTEAFF
j_call: TRBJ2-1; clone_size: .; v_call: TRBV10-3; d_call: TRBD2; cdr3_nt: TGTGCCATCAGTCTAGCGGGAGCGGTGAATGAGCAGTTCTTC; cdr3_aa: CAISLAGAVNEQFF
j_call: TRBJ2-3; clone_size: once; v_call: TRBV19; d_call: TRBD2; cdr3_nt: TGTGCCAGTAGTATAGAAGGTCCTAGCGGGAGGGCTTACCCCACAGATACGCAGTATTTT; cdr3_aa: CASSIEGPSGRAYPTDTQYF
j_call: TRBJ1-5; clone_size: .; v_call: TRBV5-3; d_call: .; cdr3_nt: TGTGCCAGAAGCCCTCGGGTGATCCAGCATTTT; cdr3_aa: CARSPRVIQHF
j_call: TRBJ2-1; clone_size: .; v_call: TRBV15; d_call: TRBD2; cdr3_nt: TGTGCCACCAGCCCTCCGGGGGGGCGGCCCAATGAGCAGTTCTTC; cdr3_aa: CATSPPGGRPNEQFF
j_call: TRBJ2-5; clone_size: .; v_call: TRBV6-5; d_call: .; cdr3_nt: TGTGCCAGCAGTCCCGGACGGAGCCGGGAGCAGTACTTC; cdr3_aa: CASSPGRSREQYF
j_call: TRBJ1-1; clone_size: .; v_call: TRBV5-1; d_call: .; cdr3_nt: TGCGCCAGCACCCGGGATCCTCCACTGAACACTGAAGCTTTCTTT; cdr3_aa: CASTRDPPLNTEAFF
j_call: TRBJ1-1; clone_size: .; v_call: TRBV5-4; d_call: TRBD1; cdr3_nt: TGTGCCAGCAGCTTGGGGGGACAGGGCACTGAAGCTTTCTTT; cdr3_aa: CASSLGGQGTEAFF
j_call: TRBJ1-1; clone_size: .; v_call: TRBV6-5; d_call: TRBD1; cdr3_nt: TGTGCCAGCAGTACGGGACAGGGTATAGCCACTGAAGCTTTCTTT; cdr3_aa: CASSTGQGIATEAFF
j_call: TRBJ2-7; clone_size: .; v_call: TRBV5-1; d_call: .; cdr3_nt: TGCGCCAGCAGCCGAGCGGTCGGTGTCTACGAGCAGTACTTC; cdr3_aa: CASSRAVGVYEQYF
j_call: TRBJ1-2; clone_size: .; v_call: TRBV5-6; d_call: .; cdr3_nt: TGTGCCAGCAGCTTGGTTCCGGGTTCCCTTAACTATGGCTACACCTTC; cdr3_aa: CASSLVPGSLNYGYTF
j_call: TRBJ2-3; clone_size: few; v_call: TRBV5-1; d_call: .; cdr3_nt: TGCGCCAGCAGCTTTGGAGGGAAGAGCACAGATACGCAGTATTTT; cdr3_aa: CASSFGGKSTDTQYF
j_call: TRBJ2-2; clone_size: .; v_call: TRBV5-1; d_call: .; cdr3_nt: TGCGCCAGCAGCTTAAAGGGGGAGCCATCGAACACCGGGGAGCTGTTTTTT; cdr3_aa: CASSLKGEPSNTGELFF
j_call: TRBJ2-6; clone_size: .; v_call: TRBV9; d_call: TRBD1; cdr3_nt: TGTGCCAGCAGCGTAGATCCAGGAGACAGGGAATCTGGGGCCAACGTCCTGACTTTC; cdr3_aa: CASSVDPGDRESGANVLTF
j_call: TRBJ1-2; clone_size: few; v_call: TRBV30; d_call: TRBD1; cdr3_nt: TGTGCCTGGAGTAGGAGACAGGGCCATGGCTACACCTTC; cdr3_aa: CAWSRRQGHGYTF
j_call: TRBJ1-2; clone_size: .; v_call: TRBV6-5; d_call: TRBD1; cdr3_nt: TGTGCCAGCAGATCGACAGGGGTACTATGGGGCTACACCTTC; cdr3_aa: CASRSTGVLWGYTF
j_call: TRBJ1-2; clone_size: .; v_call: TRBV28; d_call: TRBD1; cdr3_nt: TGTGCCAGCAGTCCAGGGGGTCGGAGGTTTGGCTACACCTTC; cdr3_aa: CASSPGGRRFGYTF
j_call: TRBJ2-3; clone_size: .; v_call: TRBV25-1; d_call: .; cdr3_nt: TGTGCCAGCAGTGAATATAGACTAGGGGCAGATACGCAGTATTTT; cdr3_aa: CASSEYRLGADTQYF
j_call: TRBJ2-3; clone_size: .; v_call: TRBV30; d_call: TRBD2; cdr3_nt: TGTGCCTGGGCCCCTAGCGGGAATACGCAGTATTTT; cdr3_aa: CAWAPSGNTQYF
j_call: TRBJ1-2; clone_size: .; v_call: TRBV5-1; d_call: .; cdr3_nt: TGCGCCAGCAGCCCGGAGATTAACTATGGCTACACCTTC; cdr3_aa: CASSPEINYGYTF